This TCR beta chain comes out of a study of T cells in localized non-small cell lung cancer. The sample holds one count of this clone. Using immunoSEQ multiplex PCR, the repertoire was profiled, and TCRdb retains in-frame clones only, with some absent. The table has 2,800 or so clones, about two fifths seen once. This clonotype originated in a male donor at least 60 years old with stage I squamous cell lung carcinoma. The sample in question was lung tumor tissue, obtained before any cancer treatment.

The CDR3 region has the DNA TGTGCCACCAGCAGAGAGGGGAGAGAGGGACAGCCCCAGCATTTT. As protein: CATSREGREGQPQHF. This rearrangement joins TRBV15 to TRBJ1-5; D remains ambiguous. The CDR3 runs 15 residues. The V and J ends lost 0 bases and 7 bases respectively, with 13 bases between them. Germline V gene lookup returns CDR1 LNHNV and CDR2 YYDKDF (reference sequence).